A single sample is the source of the 24 T cell receptor beta chains below, sequenced in a study of Ad26.COV2.S vaccination and SARS-CoV-2 variants. This table comes from immunoSEQ multiplex PCR, and its TCRdb copy is limited to in-frame clones, with some not included. The sample holds 430,000 or so clones, approximately 90% seen once. Treatment meaning: roughly 20 received Ad26.COV2.S at low or high dose, single or two shots; about 5 received placebo; per-sample allocation not given. Material that was analyzed had been drawn on day 63 after the first vaccine or placebo injection. The source was peripheral blood, collected in a trial of Ad26.COV2.S vaccine versus placebo. Every receptor here comes from a person aged 18-65 years who received the Ad26.COV2.S COVID-19 vaccine or a placebo.

This chain joins TRBV28 and TRBJ2-7, with D perhaps matching TRBD2 (6 bases). The CDR3 sequence is 14 residues long. CDR1 MDHEN and CDR2 SYDVKM come from the germline V gene. Trimming cost V 5 bases and J 6 bases, with 17 bases left between them. The CDR3 is CASSPRLGPSEQYF. The CDR3 nucleotides are TGTGCCAGCAGTCCCCGACTAGGGCCCAGCGAGCAGTACTTC.

The V and J genes are TRBV12-3 or TRBV12-4 and TRBJ1-1; D not certain. Trimming shortened V by 7 bases and J by 4 bases, and 7 bases separated the two germline ends. The CDR3 is 11 amino acids. The CDR3 spells CASTGSTEAFF. In DNA form, the CDR3 reads TGTGCCAGCACCGGAAGCACTGAAGCTTTCTTT.

The chain uses TRBV28 and TRBJ1-4; TRBD1 aligns across 7 bases. V lost 6 bases to trimming and J lost 3 bases; unmatched junction nucleotides: 4. Germline V gene sequence: CDR1 MDHEN, CDR2 SYDVKM. The CDR3 is 14 amino acids. The CDR3 region is CASRKTGSNEKLFF. CDR3 coding DNA: TGTGCCAGCAGAAAGACAGGGTCTAATGAAAAACTGTTTTTT.

The chain combines TRBV10-3 with TRBJ1-1; tentative D call: TRBD1 (6 bases). Looked up from germline, CDR1 is ENHRY and CDR2 is SYGVKD. The CDR3 is made up of 15 amino acids. Trimming removed 4 bases from V and 4 bases from J, with 16 bases in between. For the CDR3, the DNA is TGTGCCATCAGTGGACCTACAGGGCAGAGCACTGAAGCTTTCTTT. Residues: CAISGPTGQSTEAFF.

The V gene is TRBV5-6, the J gene TRBJ2-2; 12 nucleotides align to TRBD2. Per germline, CDR1 SGHDT and CDR2 YYEEEE. This CDR3 comprises 17 residues. V trimming: 2 bases; J trimming: 5 bases; junction bases outside the gene matches: 7. CDR3 in DNA: TGTGCCAGCAGCTTACGACTAGCGGGAGTATGGACCGGGGAGCTGTTTTTT. The encoded protein is CASSLRLAGVWTGELFF. Full variable domain (outside the CDR3, taken from reference TRBV5-6 and TRBJ2-2): DAGVTQSPTHLIKTRGQQVTLRCSPKSGHDTVSWYQQALGQGPQFIFQYYEEEERQRGNFPDRFSGHQFPNYSSELNVNALLLGDSALYLCASSLRLAGVWTGELFFGEGSRLTVL.

The chain recombines TRBV7-6 with TRBJ2-3, with D unresolved. The CDR3 runs 14 residues. The V and J ends lost 4 bases and 4 bases respectively, with 12 bases between them. Germline V lookup: CDR1 SGHVS, CDR2 FNYEAQ. The DNA of the CDR3 is TGTGCCAGCAGCTCTCTGCTTAGTCCAGATACGCAGTATTTT. Translated, it gives CASSSLLSPDTQYF.

This clone is a singleton in its sample. The rearrangement uses TRBV28 and TRBJ2-5; possibly TRBD1 or TRBD2 for D (5 bases each). The CDR3 is made up of 15 amino acids. V was cut by 9 bases and J by 4 bases, with 21 bases left in between. CDR1 MDHEN and CDR2 SYDVKM come from the germline V gene. The CDR3 sequence is CASYGRPGGRETQYF. CDR3 DNA: TGTGCCAGTTACGGAAGGCCTGGGGGAAGAGAGACCCAGTACTTC. Based on the CDR3 plus reference TRBV28 and TRBJ2-5, the full variable domain is DVKVTQSSRYLVKRTGEKVFLECVQDMDHENMFWYRQDPGLGLRLIYFSYDVKMKEKGDIPEGYSVSREKKERFSLILESASTNQTSMYLCASYGRPGGRETQYFGPGTRLLVL.

The V call is TRBV5-1, the J call TRBJ1-1; D might be TRBD1 (5 bases). The ends were cut back, 3 bases at V and 1 base at J, with 10 bases in the middle. CDR1 SGHRS and CDR2 YFSETQ come from the germline V gene. The CDR3 sequence is 14 residues long. Here the CDR3 reads CASSSVGQNTEAFF. CDR3 DNA sequence: TGCGCCAGCAGCTCGGTCGGACAGAACACTGAAGCTTTCTTT.

The gene calls are TRBV3-1 (or the pseudogene TRBV3-2) and TRBJ1-1, with 7 bases identical to TRBD1. CDR1 and CDR2 (germline): LGHDT, YNNKEL (reference sequence). With 3 bases clipped from V and 5 bases from J, the junction kept 3 bases outside the gene matches. CDR3 size: 13 residues. The DNA for the CDR3 is TGTGCCAGCAGCCAGACAGGGATAACTGAAGCTTTCTTT. It encodes CASSQTGITEAFF.

This clone is a singleton in its sample. The chain is built from TRBV18 and TRBJ2-5; 10 bases are shared with TRBD2. Unmatched junction bases numbered 2, after V lost 0 bases and J lost 1 base. The CDR3 runs to 16 residues. Looked up from germline, CDR1 is KGHSH and CDR2 is LQKENI. CDR3 DNA sequence: TGTGCCAGCTCACCACCGGGACTAGCGACCCAAGAGACCCAGTACTTC. Protein sequence: CASSPPGLATQETQYF.

V usage is TRBV19 and J usage is TRBJ1-1; D might be TRBD1 (6 bases). The germline V gene has CDR1 LNHDA and CDR2 SQIVND (reference sequence). The CDR3 covers 14 residues. Between the trimmed V and J ends, which lost 4 bases and 4 bases, there was a span of 13 bases. The CDR3 here is CASSKGGTGTEAFF. CDR3 DNA: TGTGCCAGTAGTAAGGGGGGCACGGGCACTGAAGCTTTCTTT.

The gene calls are TRBV19 and TRBJ1-6, with 9 bases identical to TRBD1. J lost 8 bases, V lost 6 bases, and 5 bases had no gene match. This CDR3 has 14 amino acids. Germline V gene data show CDR1 as LNHDA and CDR2 as SQIVND (reference sequence). The chain's CDR3 is CASRQGQGYSPLHF. CDR3 nucleotides: TGTGCCAGTAGGCAGGGACAGGGATATTCACCCCTCCACTTT.

V is TRBV29-1 and J is TRBJ1-1; unclear D gene. Germline V gene sequence: CDR1 SQVTM, CDR2 ANQGSEA. Trimming took 2 bases from V and 6 from J, leaving 7 bases between them. This CDR3 contains 11 residues. CDR3 protein: CSVEPASEAFF. The CDR3 bases are TGCAGCGTTGAACCTGCCTCTGAAGCTTTCTTT.

This chain connects TRBV30 to TRBJ1-2, with 9 bases aligning to TRBD1. Germline V gene sequence: CDR1 GTSNPN, CDR2 SVGIG (reference sequence). This CDR3 is built from 14 residues. J was trimmed by 3 bases and V by 8 bases; bases with no gene match: 10. The CDR3 region has the DNA TGTGCCATACAGAACAGGGGGCGAGACTATGGCTACACCTTC. The encoded protein is CAIQNRGRDYGYTF. Drawing the rest from reference TRBV30 and TRBJ1-2, the complete variable domain is SQTIHQWPATLVQPVGSPLSLECTVEGTSNPNLYWYRQAAGRGLQLLFYSVGIGQISSEVPQNLSASRPQDRQFILSSKKLLLSDSGFYLCAIQNRGRDYGYTFGSGTRLTVV.

The chain links TRBV11-2 to TRBJ2-3, with 13 bases fitting TRBD2. Germline lookup yields CDR1 SGHAT and CDR2 FQNNGV. This CDR3 comprises 18 residues. Trimming at V came to 1 base and at J to 5 bases, leaving 9 bases not matched to a gene. The CDR3 sequence is CASSLVPWTSGREDTQYF. The CDR3 nucleotides read TGTGCCAGCAGCTTAGTTCCCTGGACTAGCGGGAGAGAAGATACGCAGTATTTT.

This clone occurred a few times. CDR3 DNA sequence: TGTGCCAGCAGCTCCCGAAGGACAGGGACGGTCACCGGGGAGCTGTTTTTT. Translation gives CASSSRRTGTVTGELFF. This sequence joins TRBV7-6 and TRBJ2-2, with 8 bases identical to TRBD1. This CDR3 is built from 17 residues. Germline trimming cut 4 bases from V and 4 bases from J; bases unmatched to any gene: 11. Per germline, CDR1 SGHVS and CDR2 FNYEAQ.

The chain couples TRBV5-4 to TRBJ1-6, with no clear D. V was pared by 1 base and J by 0 bases, with 14 bases between. CDR1 is SGHNT and CDR2 is YYREEE in the germline V gene (reference sequence). CDR3 size: 18 residues. CDR3 DNA sequence: TGTGCCAGCAGCTTGATCTGGAGTCAGAGCTCCTATAATTCACCCCTCCACTTT. Protein product: CASSLIWSQSSYNSPLHF.

V gene TRBV6-5 combines with J gene TRBJ2-5; perhaps TRBD2 as D (5 bases). The ends were cut back, 4 bases at V and 4 bases at J, with 13 bases in the middle. The CDR3 covers 14 residues. Looked up from germline, CDR1 is MNHEY and CDR2 is SVGAGI. CDR3 sequence reads: CASSWERVGETQYF. The CDR3 DNA reads as TGTGCCAGCAGTTGGGAGAGGGTCGGAGAGACCCAGTACTTC.

The rearrangement joins TRBV2 to TRBJ1-6; no reliable D call. This CDR3 is built from 15 residues. Germline V gene sequence: CDR1 SNHLY, CDR2 FYNNEI. The V and J ends lost 0 bases and 2 bases respectively, with 5 bases between them. DNA for the CDR3: TGTGCCAGCAGTGAAGCGCAGACCTATAATTCACCCCTCCACTTT. Translating gives CASSEAQTYNSPLHF.

This clone was detected a few times. This chain links TRBV7-2 with TRBJ1-1; 10 bases are a match to TRBD1. Unmatched junction bases numbered 2, after V lost 4 bases and J lost 0 bases. CDR1 is SGHTA and CDR2 is FQGNSA in the germline V gene. This CDR3 comprises 15 residues. The CDR3 here is CASSWGQGMNTEAFF. As DNA, the CDR3 is TGTGCCAGCAGCTGGGGACAGGGGATGAACACTGAAGCTTTCTTT.

This CDR3 reads CSVEDRGSPYNEQFF. For the CDR3, the DNA is TGCAGCGTTGAAGATAGAGGGAGCCCATACAATGAGCAGTTCTTC. The rearrangement uses TRBV29-1 and TRBJ2-1; D perhaps matches TRBD2 (5 bases). V was clipped by 0 bases and J by 4 bases, with 13 bases between them. Germline V lookup: CDR1 SQVTM, CDR2 ANQGSEA. This CDR3 comprises 15 residues.

This clone has more than one count but fewer than ten. CDR3 nucleotides: TGTGCCAGCAGTTCCACCACGGGTGAAAAACTGTTTTTT. The encoded protein is CASSSTTGEKLFF. This rearrangement joins TRBV6-2 or TRBV6-3 to TRBJ1-4; D remains unclear. Germline CDR1 reads MNHEY; CDR2 reads SVGEGT. The V and J ends lost 4 bases and 7 bases respectively, with 10 bases between them. There are 13 residues in the CDR3.

J is TRBJ2-1 and V is TRBV25-1; possibly TRBD2 for D (6 bases). Germline V gene lookup returns CDR1 MGHDK and CDR2 SYGVNS. This CDR3 contains 17 residues. V gave up 4 bases and J gave up 5 bases, with 21 bases separating them. CDR3 coding DNA: TGTGCCAGCAGTGCAAGCAGGGCGGGGATCGTTGACAATGAGCAGTTCTTC. Its translation: CASSASRAGIVDNEQFF. The full variable domain, with the rest looked up from reference TRBV25-1 and TRBJ2-1, is EADIYQTPRYLVIGTGKKITLECSQTMGHDKMYWYQQDPGMELHLIHYSYGVNSTEKGDLSSESTVSRIRTEHFPLTLESARPSHTSQYLCASSASRAGIVDNEQFFGPGTRLTVL.

The chain employs TRBV6-5 and TRBJ2-1; D may be TRBD1 (6 bases). This CDR3 contains 12 residues. The V and J ends lost 7 bases and 8 bases respectively, with 12 bases between them. Germline CDR1 reads MNHEY; CDR2 reads SVGAGI. In DNA, the CDR3 is TGTGCCAGCACTTTAGGGGGTGATGAGCAGTTCTTC. Encoded protein: CASTLGGDEQFF.